Detailed here is one T cell receptor beta chain. Antigen specificity is unknown. These data come from a study of cytomegalovirus exposure and HLA in healthy donors. The overall study: A subsequent analysis stated that the 95 to 150 validation repertoires were run on the same platform as the 650 to 850 first-cohort repertoires. Findings of the study overall: Altogether, 150 to 200 TCR beta chains were recorded as cytomegalovirus-associated. Within the approximately 120 validation repertoires, first-cohort TCR clusters tended to co-occur, according to a later analysis.

Here immunoSEQ multiplex PCR was the method, and the copy in TCRdb shows in-frame clones only, minus some. The sample carries about 350,000 clones, 75% to 90% recorded once. The CDR3 contains 17 residues. CDR1 MNHNS and CDR2 SASEGT come from the germline V gene. Germline trimming cut 7 bases from V and 6 bases from J; bases unmatched to any gene: 14. The donors were members of the validation cohort, which comprised 120 subjects and was separate from the first cohort of about 700 subjects. The sequenced material came from PBMCs. The chain carries TRBV6-1 and TRBJ1-4; the match to TRBD1 covers 10 bases. The sequence came from a woman in her twenties or thirties in good health and CMV-seropositive. CDR3 amino acids: CASNDLPPGQGYEKLFF. The DNA of the CDR3 is TGTGCCAGCAATGACCTCCCACCGGGACAGGGGTATGAAAAACTGTTTTTT.